A selection of T cell receptor beta chains follows, all from one sample in a study of shared clonotypes between healthy human individuals. Clones were sequenced by immunoSEQ multiplex PCR, and TCRdb holds only the in-frame ones, with some missing. The profile shows under 600,000 clones, around 81% of them singletons. The sample comprised PBMCs. These receptors were collected from a woman aged 40 to 50 in good health. Some clones in this sample may be carry-over from other donors' samples. CDR3s include the opening cysteine and the closing phenylalanine or tryptophan. Fields, in order: D gene, clone size, J gene, V gene, CDR3 protein, CDR3 DNA. D genes are given only for firm matches. Expanded clones are given a class, and other clones once, few, many or no size at all.

>TRBD2|.|TRBJ2-6|TRBV2
CASTSGSSGANVLTF
TGTGCCAGCACTAGCGGGAGCTCTGGGGCCAACGTCCTGACTTTC
>.|.|TRBJ2-7|TRBV21-1
CASSRKLSPGQGSYEQYF
TGTGCCAGCAGCAGGAAACTATCACCGGGACAGGGCTCCTACGAGCAGTACTTC
>.|many|TRBJ1-1|TRBV6-6
CASSVGSTEAFF
TGTGCCAGCAGCGTGGGGAGCACTGAAGCTTTCTTT
>TRBD2|.|TRBJ2-3|TRBV7-2
CASRVAGVTDTQYF
TGTGCCAGCAGAGTAGCGGGGGTGACAGATACGCAGTATTTT
>TRBD2|.|TRBJ2-2|TRBV11-2
CASSRLAGGPGGELFF
TGTGCCAGCAGCCGTCTAGCGGGAGGGCCCGGCGGGGAGCTGTTTTTT
>.|.|TRBJ2-7|TRBV4-3
CASSQGTTYEQYF
TGCGCCAGCAGCCAAGGGACAACCTACGAGCAGTACTTC
>.|.|TRBJ2-1|TRBV6-1
CASSNTGGNEQFF
TGTGCCAGCAGTAACACGGGTGGGAATGAGCAGTTCTTC
>.|.|TRBJ2-1|TRBV7-2
CASSKNSRSYNEQFF
TGTGCCAGCAGCAAAAACAGCAGGTCATACAATGAGCAGTTCTTC
>.|.|TRBJ1-2|TRBV28
CASSRKTLYGYTF
TGTGCCAGCAGCCGAAAAACCCTATATGGCTACACCTTC
>.|.|TRBJ2-6|TRBV7-3
CASGWGSGANVLTF
TGTGCCAGCGGGTGGGGGTCTGGGGCCAACGTCCTGACTTTC
>.|.|TRBJ1-5|TRBV27
CASSLSQNSNQPQHF
TGTGCCAGCAGTTTATCCCAAAATAGCAATCAGCCCCAGCATTTT
>.|.|TRBJ1-5|TRBV30
CAWSDWGRGQPQHF
TGTGCCTGGAGTGACTGGGGCCGGGGACAGCCCCAGCATTTT
>.|.|TRBJ1-1|TRBV30
CAWRPKLGPGGDEALF
TGTGCCTGGAGGCCGAAGTTGGGACCCGGCGGGGATGAAGCTTTATTT
>.|.|TRBJ2-6|TRBV5-1
CASSLDSGANVLTF
TGCGCCAGCAGCTTGGATAGTGGGGCCAACGTCCTGACTTTC
>TRBD1|.|TRBJ1-2|TRBV4-3
CASSQDHGTGGRGYTF
TGCGCCAGCAGCCAAGATCACGGGACAGGCGGGAGAGGCTACACCTTC
>.|.|TRBJ1-1|TRBV5-4
CAGSSEWAVDTEAFF
TGTGCCGGCAGTTCGGAGTGGGCCGTGGACACTGAAGCTTTCTTT
>.|.|TRBJ2-1|TRBV11-1
CASSLARRGNSYNEQFF
TGTGCCAGCAGCTTAGCGCGTCGGGGTAATTCCTACAATGAGCAGTTCTTC
>.|.|TRBJ1-4|TRBV5-1
CASSWDTHEKLFF
TGCGCCAGCAGCTGGGACACACATGAAAAGCTGTTTTTT
>.|many|TRBJ2-3|TRBV4-1
CASSQSPLRGTDTQYF
TGCGCCAGCAGCCAATCCCCATTGAGAGGCACAGATACGCAGTATTTT
>TRBD2|few|TRBJ2-1|TRBV25-1
CASSESLAGKGMEQFF
TGTGCCAGCAGTGAATCCCTAGCGGGAAAAGGAATGGAGCAGTTCTTC
>.|.|TRBJ2-1|TRBV2
CASSARPRGYTYNEQFF
TGTGCCAGCAGTGCAAGGCCGCGGGGTTACACCTACAATGAGCAGTTCTTC
>.|.|TRBJ2-7|TRBV15
CATSRVGTGSSYEQYF
TGTGCCACCAGCAGGGTCGGTACAGGGAGCTCCTACGAGCAGTACTTC
>.|few|TRBJ1-5|TRBV28
CASSGSQGGNQPQHF
TGTGCCAGCAGTGGGTCCCAGGGTGGCAATCAGCCCCAGCATTTT
>TRBD1|.|TRBJ1-1|TRBV18
CASSPGGQSNTEAFF
TGTGCCAGCTCACCAGGGGGACAGTCGAACACTGAAGCTTTCTTT
>TRBD2|.|TRBJ2-1|TRBV7-3
CASSLRGTSNEQFF
TGTGCCAGCAGCTTAAGGGGGACTAGCAATGAGCAGTTCTTC
>.|.|TRBJ1-2|TRBV5-1
CASSLEQANFYGYTF
TGCGCCAGTAGCTTAGAACAGGCTAATTTCTATGGCTACACCTTC
>.|.|TRBJ2-7|TRBV29-1
CSVEGQGKNEQYF
TGCAGCGTTGAAGGCCAGGGGAAAAACGAGCAGTACTTC
>.|once|TRBJ2-1|TRBV7-9
CASSPAPGPVSYNEQFF
TGTGCCAGCAGCCCCGCGCCGGGCCCCGTCTCCTACAATGAGCAGTTCTTC
>.|.|TRBJ2-7|TRBV9
CASSLDGRWGYEQYF
TGTGCCAGCAGCCTGGACGGCCGCTGGGGCTACGAGCAGTACTTC
>.|.|TRBJ1-5|TRBV2
CASSKLDSDQPQHF
TGTGCCAGCAGTAAATTGGACAGCGATCAGCCACAGCATTTT
>.|.|TRBJ2-7|TRBV6-1
CASARTSYEQYF
TGTGCCAGCGCTAGAACCTCCTACGAGCAGTACTTC